The rows below give T cell receptor beta chains drawn from one sample of a study of high-grade serous ovarian cancer treatment subgroups. Assay used: immunoSEQ multiplex PCR; TCRdb lists only in-frame clones, some missing. The sample carries 2,500 to 3,500 clones, over 70% recorded once. The material sequenced was tumor tissue. These receptors all stem from a human donor with high-grade serous ovarian cancer. Both conserved end residues are trimmed from each CDR3.

v_gene: TRBV30; j_gene: TRBJ2-2; CDR3aa: AWSVPARPSGELF
v_gene: TRBV7-9; j_gene: TRBJ2-2; CDR3aa: ASSPSLVRGHNGELF
v_gene: TRBV6-6; j_gene: TRBJ2-1; CDR3aa: ASSADRGPYNEQF
v_gene: TRBV4-3; j_gene: TRBJ2-5; CDR3aa: ASSPIAGASQETQY
v_gene: TRBV28; j_gene: TRBJ1-1; CDR3aa: ASSPPGIPGTEAF
v_gene: TRBV28; j_gene: TRBJ2-3; CDR3aa: ASSLPGIPTDTQY
v_gene: TRBV6-6; j_gene: TRBJ2-7; CDR3aa: ASSLQGASYEQY
v_gene: TRBV5-6; j_gene: TRBJ1-2; CDR3aa: ASSSPGRGSNYGYT
v_gene: TRBV6-6; j_gene: TRBJ1-1; CDR3aa: ASSYSGGWYQAF
v_gene: TRBV6-5; j_gene: TRBJ1-5; CDR3aa: ASSSRGSNQPQH
v_gene: TRBV6-5; j_gene: TRBJ2-1; CDR3aa: ASSYRRGAGDEQF
v_gene: TRBV10-3; j_gene: TRBJ1-4; CDR3aa: AISEAGEGEKLF
v_gene: TRBV28; j_gene: TRBJ2-2; CDR3aa: ASSRGQGVTGELF
v_gene: TRBV28; j_gene: TRBJ2-3; CDR3aa: ASSGPGVPGDTQY
v_gene: TRBV3-1/TRBV3-2; j_gene: TRBJ2-1; CDR3aa: ASSQDPF
v_gene: TRBV28; j_gene: TRBJ2-1; CDR3aa: ASSFSGLPAQEQF
v_gene: TRBV6-1; j_gene: .; CDR3aa: ASSEKWLSRPEQY
v_gene: TRBV25-1; j_gene: TRBJ2-7; CDR3aa: ASRTEGGEQY
v_gene: TRBV10-3; j_gene: TRBJ1-1; CDR3aa: ASSPLKERDTEAF
v_gene: TRBV28; j_gene: TRBJ2-7; CDR3aa: ASSPPGQPTYEQY
v_gene: TRBV7-2; j_gene: TRBJ2-5; CDR3aa: ASTLGQIKETQY
v_gene: TRBV28; j_gene: TRBJ2-1; CDR3aa: ASSIPGHPYNEQF
v_gene: TRBV6-6; j_gene: TRBJ2-7; CDR3aa: ASSTSGTGMYEQY
v_gene: TRBV2; j_gene: .; CDR3aa: ASSEAEQY
v_gene: TRBV5-5; j_gene: TRBJ1-1; CDR3aa: ASSGRGPHTEAF
v_gene: TRBV18; j_gene: TRBJ2-3; CDR3aa: ASSPSSTDTQY
v_gene: TRBV18; j_gene: TRBJ1-2; CDR3aa: ASSPTENYGYT
v_gene: TRBV2; j_gene: TRBJ2-1; CDR3aa: ASSEEGWGNEQF
v_gene: TRBV9; j_gene: TRBJ2-3; CDR3aa: ASSVGPITDTQY
v_gene: TRBV7-9; j_gene: TRBJ2-1; CDR3aa: ASSPPGSNEQF
v_gene: TRBV4-1; j_gene: TRBJ2-1; CDR3aa: ASSHPGTRQRDRDEQF
v_gene: TRBV10-3; j_gene: TRBJ2-4; CDR3aa: ATARGQGNIQY
v_gene: TRBV11-3; j_gene: TRBJ1-1; CDR3aa: ASSSAWLNTEAF
v_gene: TRBV30; j_gene: TRBJ2-7; CDR3aa: AWSVRSRPPVYEQY
v_gene: TRBV5-4; j_gene: TRBJ2-7; CDR3aa: ASSFFGGPSEQY
v_gene: TRBV28; j_gene: TRBJ1-2; CDR3aa: ASRGTGVYGYT
v_gene: TRBV25-1; j_gene: TRBJ1-4; CDR3aa: ASSERPAGESELF
v_gene: TRBV28; j_gene: TRBJ1-6; CDR3aa: ASSLPGTPSGPLH
v_gene: TRBV5-1; j_gene: TRBJ1-1; CDR3aa: ASSPRVGGDTEAF
v_gene: TRBV28; j_gene: TRBJ2-7; CDR3aa: ASSPPGQPGYEQY
v_gene: TRBV28; j_gene: TRBJ2-5; CDR3aa: ASKSPGSGTQY
v_gene: TRBV30; j_gene: TRBJ2-7; CDR3aa: AWGRQGASREQY
v_gene: TRBV11-2; j_gene: TRBJ2-7; CDR3aa: ASSLGWQGVSYEQY
v_gene: TRBV7-2; j_gene: TRBJ2-3; CDR3aa: ASSLEAFRTDTQY
v_gene: TRBV4-1; j_gene: TRBJ2-2; CDR3aa: ASSQDLENTGELF
v_gene: TRBV7-3; j_gene: TRBJ2-7; CDR3aa: ASSSPEAALGEQY
v_gene: TRBV28; j_gene: TRBJ2-7; CDR3aa: ASSPGDNEQY
v_gene: TRBV2; j_gene: TRBJ1-2; CDR3aa: ASSEEGGYT
v_gene: TRBV28; j_gene: TRBJ2-7; CDR3aa: ASSPEGNPTYEQY
v_gene: TRBV6-5; j_gene: TRBJ1-2; CDR3aa: ASSYSRGRGYT
v_gene: TRBV2; j_gene: TRBJ2-3; CDR3aa: ASSDSADTQY
v_gene: TRBV4-3; j_gene: TRBJ2-1; CDR3aa: ASSLRLFPGLAIENEQF
v_gene: TRBV6-1; j_gene: TRBJ1-2; CDR3aa: ASSDFATGIYGYT
v_gene: TRBV28; j_gene: TRBJ2-7; CDR3aa: ASSPPGRPTYEQY
v_gene: TRBV11-3; j_gene: TRBJ2-2; CDR3aa: ASSSWGTGELF